Listed below are T cell receptor beta chains from one sample, sequenced in a study of post-analysis software for immune sequencing data. TCRdb used MiXCR to reprocess the PCR reads, holding one entry per CDR3 protein. The sample consists of some 890,000 distinct CDR3 sequences, roughly 58% of them appearing once. Material for sequencing was blood. The receptors originated from a girl aged 5 to 17 with multiple sclerosis. CDR3s leave out the opening cysteine and the closing phenylalanine or tryptophan. Each record gives: V gene, D gene, CDR3 length, J gene, CDR3 protein. The D gene is left open where the match is weak.

TRBV7-2,NA,15,TRBJ1-5,ASSLRGPTLSGQPQH
TRBV29-1,TRBD2,13,TRBJ2-3,SVDRTSGVTGTQY
TRBV20-1,TRBD2,13,TRBJ2-5,SARTSGGASETQY
TRBV9,NA,12,TRBJ1-2,ASSVLSMGYGYT
TRBV20-1,NA,11,TRBJ2-2,SARDVRTGELF
TRBV29-1,NA,14,TRBJ2-3,SVDAFGTASTDTQY
TRBV5-5,NA,11,TRBJ2-7,TSSYQGIYEQY
TRBV7-2,NA,12,TRBJ2-7,ASSSGTTSYEQY
TRBV5-1,NA,16,TRBJ2-1,ASNPVGQGGLHYNEQF
TRBV4-1,NA,12,TRBJ2-5,ASSQDSGPETQY